Only one count was recorded for the clone carrying this TCR beta chain. This sample was included in a study of shared clonotypes between healthy human individuals. Clones were read by immunoSEQ multiplex PCR, and TCRdb kept only the in-frame ones, dropping some. This table has 950,000 to 1,300,000 clones, about 80% appearing once. CDR3 size: 15 residues. Trimming cost V 10 bases and J 6 bases, with 24 bases left between them. The V gene's germline CDR1 is LNHDA and CDR2 SQIVND (reference sequence). The chain has TRBV19 and TRBJ1-1, with a weak D call TRBD1 (5 bases). The receptor was isolated from a man aged 18 to 29 in good health. Material: memory CD4+ T cells sorted from blood. Documented subset: CD45RA-negative fraction. CDR3 nucleotide sequence: TGTGCCACCCGGACGGGGTTTCTAGGGGACGCTGAAGCTTTCTTT. It specifies CATRTGFLGDAEAFF.